The TCR beta chain described here comes from a study of blood T cells in healthy people across ages. In its sample, this clonotype was seen many times. The antigen is unknown. Study-wide results and limits: Long-lived donors carried more naive CD4+ cells and greater diversity than aged donors.

A second PCR, run for about 7 to 11 cycles, used a sample-barcoded 5' primer plus a J-beta primer mix. TCRdb re-called the 5' RACE reads with MiXCR, one entry per CDR3 protein. Among hundreds of thousands of distinct CDR3 sequences listed, about half were seen once. Trimming left V 4 bases short and J 10 bases short, with 16 bases between. The CDR3 sequence is 13 residues long. CDR1 and CDR2 (germline): KGHDR, SFDVKD. The TCR originated in a woman in her sixties or seventies in good health. The J gene is TRBJ2-7, the V gene TRBV24-1; D is unresolved. The sequenced sample consisted of blood. DNA of the CDR3: TGTGCCACCAGTGACTCTACGCACCCGTCCCAGTACTTC. The encoded protein is CATSDSTHPSQYF.